These 5 T cell receptor beta chains were all obtained from the same sample, sequenced in a study of PD-1 blockade in classical Hodgkin lymphoma. Every patient experienced relapse after autologous stem cell transplantation, and brentuximab vedotin exposure varied. The method was immunoSEQ multiplex PCR; TCRdb's version includes in-frame clones alone and lacks a portion of them. Here the sample spans more than 50,000 clones, around 90% being singletons. Sequences were derived from peripheral blood mononuclear cells (PBMCs), sampled at baseline. Every receptor here comes from a human donor with classical Hodgkin lymphoma.

The chain links TRBV7-8 to TRBJ2-2; D call uncertain. The CDR3 extends over 13 amino acids. Germline V lookup: CDR1 SGHVS, CDR2 FQNEAQ. Trimming took 3 bases from V and 8 from J, leaving 10 bases between them. CDR3 amino acids: CASSFVPLGELFF. The CDR3 nucleotides read TGTGCCAGCAGCTTCGTCCCGTTGGGGGAGCTGTTTTTT.

The chain carries TRBV6-5 and TRBJ2-7, with 11 bases that match TRBD1. Germline CDR1 reads MNHEY; CDR2 reads SVGAGI. V lost 2 bases and J lost 3; bases outside the gene matches: 0. The CDR3 loop spans 14 amino acids. The DNA for the CDR3 is TGTGCCAGCAGTTACGGGACAGGGGGCTACGAGCAGTACTTC. Encoded protein: CASSYGTGGYEQYF.

This clone was counted once. The CDR3 reads CASSPDAVTSNQPQHF. Here the CDR3 DNA reads TGCGCCAGCAGCCCCGATGCGGTTACTAGCAATCAGCCCCAGCATTTT. J is TRBJ1-5 and V is TRBV5-1; D remains unclear. The CDR3 contains 16 residues. V lost 4 bases and J 0 bases, leaving 14 bases between the germline ends. Germline lookup yields CDR1 SGHRS and CDR2 YFSETQ.

This chain links TRBV5-5 with TRBJ2-7; 7 positions agree with TRBD1. The trim removed 4 bases at V and 0 bases at J, leaving 7 bases unmatched. Germline values: CDR1 SGHKS, CDR2 YYEKEE (reference sequence). This CDR3 is 15 amino acids long. The CDR3 sequence is CASSRGKGASYEQYF. DNA of the CDR3: TGTGCCAGCAGCCGGGGTAAGGGGGCCTCCTACGAGCAGTACTTC.

The chain uses TRBV4-1 and TRBJ1-4, with 7 positions matching TRBD1. The CDR3 runs to 15 residues. The V and J ends lost 6 bases and 0 bases, in that order; junction bases with no gene match: 4. The germline CDR1 and CDR2 sequences are MGHRA and YSYEKL. The CDR3 region is CASSLGQATNEKLFF. The CDR3 bases are TGCGCCAGCAGTCTCGGACAGGCAACTAATGAAAAACTGTTTTTT.